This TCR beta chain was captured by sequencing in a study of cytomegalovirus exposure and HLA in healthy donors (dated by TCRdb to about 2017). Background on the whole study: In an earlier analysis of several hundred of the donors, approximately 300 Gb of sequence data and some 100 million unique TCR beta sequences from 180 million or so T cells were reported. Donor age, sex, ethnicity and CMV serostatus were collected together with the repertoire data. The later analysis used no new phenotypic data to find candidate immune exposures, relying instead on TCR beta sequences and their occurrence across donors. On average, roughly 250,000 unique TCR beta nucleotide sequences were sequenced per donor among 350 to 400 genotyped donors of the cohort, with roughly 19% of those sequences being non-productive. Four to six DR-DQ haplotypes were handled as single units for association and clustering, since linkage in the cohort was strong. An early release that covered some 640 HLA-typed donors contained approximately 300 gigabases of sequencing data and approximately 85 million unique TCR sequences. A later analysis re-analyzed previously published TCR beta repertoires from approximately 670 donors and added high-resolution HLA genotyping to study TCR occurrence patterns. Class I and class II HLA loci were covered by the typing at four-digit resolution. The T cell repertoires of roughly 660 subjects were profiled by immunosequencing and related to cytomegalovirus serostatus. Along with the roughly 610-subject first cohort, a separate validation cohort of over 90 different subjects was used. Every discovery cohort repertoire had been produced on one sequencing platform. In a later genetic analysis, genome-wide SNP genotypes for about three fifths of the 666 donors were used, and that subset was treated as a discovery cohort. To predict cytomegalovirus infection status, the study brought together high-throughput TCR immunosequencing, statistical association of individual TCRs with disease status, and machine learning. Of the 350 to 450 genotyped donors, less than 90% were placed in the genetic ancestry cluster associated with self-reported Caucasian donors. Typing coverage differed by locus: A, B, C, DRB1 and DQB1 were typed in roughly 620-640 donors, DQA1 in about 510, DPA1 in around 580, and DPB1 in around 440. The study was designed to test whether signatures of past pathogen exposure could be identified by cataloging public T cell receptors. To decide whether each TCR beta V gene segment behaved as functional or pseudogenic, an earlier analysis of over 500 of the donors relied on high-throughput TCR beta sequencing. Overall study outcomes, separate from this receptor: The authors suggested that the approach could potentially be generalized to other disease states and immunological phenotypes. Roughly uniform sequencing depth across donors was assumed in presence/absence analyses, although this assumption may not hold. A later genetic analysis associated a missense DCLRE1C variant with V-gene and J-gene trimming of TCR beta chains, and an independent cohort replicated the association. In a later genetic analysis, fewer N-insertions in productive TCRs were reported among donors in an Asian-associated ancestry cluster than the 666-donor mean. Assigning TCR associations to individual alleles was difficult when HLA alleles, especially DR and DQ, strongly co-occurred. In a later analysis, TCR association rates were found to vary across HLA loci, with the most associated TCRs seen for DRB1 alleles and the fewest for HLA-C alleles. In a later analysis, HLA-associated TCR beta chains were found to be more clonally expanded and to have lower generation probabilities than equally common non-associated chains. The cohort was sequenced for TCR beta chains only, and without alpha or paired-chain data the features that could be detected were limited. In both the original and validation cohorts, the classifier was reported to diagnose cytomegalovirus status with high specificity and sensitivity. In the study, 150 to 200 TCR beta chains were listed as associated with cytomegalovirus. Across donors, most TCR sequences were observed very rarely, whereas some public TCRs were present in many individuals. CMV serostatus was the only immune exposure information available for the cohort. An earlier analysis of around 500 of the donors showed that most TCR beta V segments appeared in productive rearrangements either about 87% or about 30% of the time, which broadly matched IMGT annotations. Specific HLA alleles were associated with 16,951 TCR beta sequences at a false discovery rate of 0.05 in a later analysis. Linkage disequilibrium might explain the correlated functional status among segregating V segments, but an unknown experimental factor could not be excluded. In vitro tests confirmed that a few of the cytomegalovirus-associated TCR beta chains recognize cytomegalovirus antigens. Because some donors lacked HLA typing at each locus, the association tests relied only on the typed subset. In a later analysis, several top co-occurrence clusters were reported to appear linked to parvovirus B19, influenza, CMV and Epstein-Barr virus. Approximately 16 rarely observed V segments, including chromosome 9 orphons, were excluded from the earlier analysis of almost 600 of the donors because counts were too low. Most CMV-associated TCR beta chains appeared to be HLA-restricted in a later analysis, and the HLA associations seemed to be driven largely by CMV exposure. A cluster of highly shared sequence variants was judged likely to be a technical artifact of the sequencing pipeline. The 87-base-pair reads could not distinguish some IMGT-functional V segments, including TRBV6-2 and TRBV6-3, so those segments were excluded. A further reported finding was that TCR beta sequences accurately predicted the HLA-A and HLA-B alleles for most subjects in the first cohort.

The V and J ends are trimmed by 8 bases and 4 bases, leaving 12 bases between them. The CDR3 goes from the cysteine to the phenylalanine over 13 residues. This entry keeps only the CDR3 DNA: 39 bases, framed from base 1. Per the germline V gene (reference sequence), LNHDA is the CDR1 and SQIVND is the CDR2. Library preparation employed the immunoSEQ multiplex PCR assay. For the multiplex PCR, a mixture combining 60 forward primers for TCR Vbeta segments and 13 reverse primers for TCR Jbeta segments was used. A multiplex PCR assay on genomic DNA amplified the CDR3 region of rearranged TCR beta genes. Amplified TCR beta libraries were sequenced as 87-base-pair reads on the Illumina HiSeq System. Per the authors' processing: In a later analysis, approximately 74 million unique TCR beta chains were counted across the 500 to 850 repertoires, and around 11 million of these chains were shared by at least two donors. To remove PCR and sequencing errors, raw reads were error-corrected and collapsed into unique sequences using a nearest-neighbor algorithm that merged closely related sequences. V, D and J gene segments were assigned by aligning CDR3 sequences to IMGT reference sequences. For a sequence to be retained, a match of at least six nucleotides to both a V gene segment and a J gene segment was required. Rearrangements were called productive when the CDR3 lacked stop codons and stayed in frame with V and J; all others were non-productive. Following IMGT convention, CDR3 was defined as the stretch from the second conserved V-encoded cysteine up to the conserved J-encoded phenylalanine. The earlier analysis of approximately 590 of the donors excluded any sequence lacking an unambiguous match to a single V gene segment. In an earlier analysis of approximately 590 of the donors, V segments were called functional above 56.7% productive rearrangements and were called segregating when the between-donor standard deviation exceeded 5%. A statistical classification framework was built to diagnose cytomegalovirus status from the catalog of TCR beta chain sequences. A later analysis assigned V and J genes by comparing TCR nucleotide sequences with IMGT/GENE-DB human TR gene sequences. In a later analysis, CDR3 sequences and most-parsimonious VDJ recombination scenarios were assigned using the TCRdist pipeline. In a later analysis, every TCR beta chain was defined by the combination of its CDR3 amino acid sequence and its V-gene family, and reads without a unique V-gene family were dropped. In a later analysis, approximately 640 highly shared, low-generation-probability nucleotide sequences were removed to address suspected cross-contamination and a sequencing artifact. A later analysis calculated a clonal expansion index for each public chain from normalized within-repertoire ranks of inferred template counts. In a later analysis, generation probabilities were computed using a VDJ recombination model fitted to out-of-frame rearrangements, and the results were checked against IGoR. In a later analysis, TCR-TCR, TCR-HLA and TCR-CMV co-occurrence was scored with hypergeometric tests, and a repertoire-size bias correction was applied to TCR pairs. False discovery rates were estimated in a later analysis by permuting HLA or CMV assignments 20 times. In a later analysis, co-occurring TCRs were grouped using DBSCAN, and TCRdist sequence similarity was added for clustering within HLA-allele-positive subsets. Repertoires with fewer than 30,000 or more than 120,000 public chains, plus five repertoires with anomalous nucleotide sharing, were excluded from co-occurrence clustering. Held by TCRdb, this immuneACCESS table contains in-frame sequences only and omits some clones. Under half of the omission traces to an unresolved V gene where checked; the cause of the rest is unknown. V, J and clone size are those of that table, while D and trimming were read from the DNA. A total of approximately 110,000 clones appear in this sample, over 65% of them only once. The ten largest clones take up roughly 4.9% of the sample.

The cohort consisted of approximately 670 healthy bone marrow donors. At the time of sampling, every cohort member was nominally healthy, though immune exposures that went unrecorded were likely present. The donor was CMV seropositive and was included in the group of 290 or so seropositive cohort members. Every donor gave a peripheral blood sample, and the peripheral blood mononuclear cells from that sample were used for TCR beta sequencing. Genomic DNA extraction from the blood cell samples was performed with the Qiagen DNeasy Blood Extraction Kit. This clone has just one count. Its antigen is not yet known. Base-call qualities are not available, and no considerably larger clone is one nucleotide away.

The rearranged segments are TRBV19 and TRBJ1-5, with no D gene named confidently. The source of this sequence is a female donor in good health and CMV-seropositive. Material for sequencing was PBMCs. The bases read TGTGCCAGTCGTCAACCCGGTAATCAGCCCCAGCATTTT. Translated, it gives CASRQPGNQPQHF.